The 15 T cell receptor beta chains in this list originate from one sample, sequenced in a study of cytomegalovirus exposure and HLA in healthy donors. The primer mix had 60 Vbeta and 13 Jbeta primers. TCRdb keeps only in-frame clones here, not all; method: immunoSEQ multiplex PCR. Of under 200,000 clones listed, approximately 84% were seen once; the top ten hold roughly 0.38%. Sequenced input: PBMCs. These TCRs come from a boy younger than 10 in good health and CMV-seronegative.

The chain is built from TRBV4-2 and TRBJ1-2; tentative D call: TRBD1 (5 bases). V was cut by 4 bases and J by 1 base, with 10 bases left in between. This CDR3 is built from 14 residues. Per germline, CDR1 LGHNA and CDR2 YNFKEQ. CDR3 DNA sequence: TGTGCCAGCAGCCCGGCGGGGGATAACTATGGCTACACCTTC. It is translated as CASSPAGDNYGYTF.

This chain links TRBV6-5 with TRBJ2-5, with 11 bases aligning to TRBD2. The CDR3 consists of 14 residues. Germline V gene data show CDR1 as MNHEY and CDR2 as SVGAGI. Trimming cost V 6 bases and J 5 bases; bases outside gene matches: 5. The CDR3 region has the DNA TGTGCCAGCAGCGGGACTAGCGGCGGGGAGACCCAGTACTTC. Its protein is CASSGTSGGETQYF.

V is TRBV28 and J is TRBJ1-5; D perhaps matches TRBD1 (5 bases). The length of the CDR3 is 16 residues. Deletions cut 1 base from V and 7 bases from J, with 17 bases between. Germline V CDR1 and CDR2: MDHEN, SYDVKM. The CDR3 here is CASSLYPGLQNQPQHF. The CDR3 bases are TGTGCCAGCAGTTTATACCCGGGACTCCAGAACCAGCCCCAGCATTTT.

The rearrangement joins TRBV27 to TRBJ2-6, with D perhaps TRBD2 (6 bases). The CDR3 runs to 16 residues. V was shortened by 5 bases and J by 0 bases, with 11 bases between the two germline ends. The germline V gene has CDR1 MNHEY and CDR2 SMNVEV (reference sequence). For the CDR3, the DNA is TGTGCCAGCAGTGGAGGGGCAAGCTCTGGGGCCAACGTCCTGACTTTC. Amino acids: CASSGGASSGANVLTF.

The V and J genes are TRBV28 and TRBJ2-6, with TRBD1 as a possible D gene (6 bases). CDR3 length equals 16 residues. V was shortened by 4 bases and J by 1 base, with 11 bases between the two germline ends. Germline values: CDR1 MDHEN, CDR2 SYDVKM. The CDR3 region is CASSSTTGSGANVLTF. The CDR3 coding sequence is TGTGCCAGCAGTTCCACCACAGGGTCTGGGGCCAACGTCCTGACTTTC. The full variable domain, in which reference TRBV28 and TRBJ2-6 provide the parts outside the CDR3, is DVKVTQSSRYLVKRTGEKVFLECVQDMDHENMFWYRQDPGLGLRLIYFSYDVKMKEKGDIPEGYSVSREKKERFSLILESASTNQTSMYLCASSSTTGSGANVLTFGAGSRLTVL.

The chain uses TRBV7-2 and TRBJ1-5; unclear D gene. The ends were cut back, 4 bases at V and 5 bases at J, with 12 bases in the middle. CDR1 and CDR2 from the germline V gene are SGHTA and FQGNSA. This CDR3 region has 14 residues. This CDR3 reads CASSYSREDQPQHF. Here the CDR3 DNA reads TGTGCCAGCAGCTACTCTCGAGAGGATCAGCCCCAGCATTTT.

This clone was counted between two and nine times. This chain uses TRBV10-3 with TRBJ1-1, with unresolved D. The CDR3 consists of 13 residues. Trimming took 4 bases from V and 6 from J, leaving 12 bases between them. CDR1 is ENHRY and CDR2 is SYGVKD in the germline V gene. CDR3 sequence: CAISVDTFPEAFF. The CDR3 nucleotides are TGTGCCATCAGTGTTGACACGTTCCCTGAAGCTTTCTTT.

The J gene is TRBJ2-7, the V gene TRBV5-6; TRBD1 aligns across 8 bases. Trimming cost V 2 bases and J 4 bases; bases outside gene matches: 8. CDR1 and CDR2 from the germline V gene are SGHDT and YYEEEE. This CDR3 comprises 15 residues. The DNA for the CDR3 is TGTGCCAGCAGCTTTATACAGGGGGACCGATACGAGCAGTACTTC. The encoded protein is CASSFIQGDRYEQYF.

The rearrangement links TRBV2 to TRBJ2-2; 7 bases match TRBD1. Germline CDR1 reads SNHLY; CDR2 reads FYNNEI. V shed 10 bases, J shed 6 bases, and the junction held 11 bases outside the gene matches. The CDR3 has 14 residues. CDR3 DNA sequence: TGTGCCACCGGGGTAGAGGGGGCGGCCGGGGAGCTGTTTTTT. This gives the protein CATGVEGAAGELFF.

This sequence joins TRBV6-1 and TRBJ1-2, with 11 bases aligning to TRBD1. The J segment lost 8 bases and the V segment lost 7 bases, leaving 12 bases of the junction unmatched. Looked up from germline, CDR1 is MNHNS and CDR2 is SASEGT. This CDR3 region has 15 residues. This CDR3 is CASTGQGASYGGYTF. The DNA of the CDR3 is TGTGCCAGCACCGGACAGGGGGCGAGCTATGGGGGCTACACCTTC.

V and J are TRBV5-1 and TRBJ2-3, with D unclear. V dropped 0 bases and J dropped 0 bases, with 11 bases sitting between them. The CDR3 consists of 16 residues. Germline CDR1 and CDR2: SGHRS and YFSETQ. This CDR3 is CASSLATGFSTDTQYF. CDR3 sequence (DNA): TGCGCCAGCAGCTTGGCCACCGGGTTCAGCACAGATACGCAGTATTTT.

The chain joins TRBV27 to TRBJ2-3; 11 bases match TRBD2. Germline loops: CDR1 MNHEY, CDR2 SMNVEV (reference sequence). This CDR3 spans 15 amino acids. V trimming: 7 bases; J trimming: 4 bases; junction bases outside the gene matches: 7. As DNA, the CDR3 is TGTGCCAGCACCTTTAGCGGGAGGGCCCCAGATACGCAGTATTTT. It translates to CASTFSGRAPDTQYF.

A few counts support this clone. The CDR3 coding sequence is TGTGCCAGTAGTAGGGGGGTGGCGCCCCAGCATTTT. Amino acids: CASSRGVAPQHF. This sequence joins TRBV19 and TRBJ1-5; TRBD1 is a possible D gene (5 bases). The CDR3 is 12 residues long. With 4 bases removed from V and 9 bases from J, the gap between germline ends came to 10 bases. CDR1 LNHDA and CDR2 SQIVND come from the germline V gene (reference sequence).

The chain recombines TRBV18 with TRBJ2-2, with 10 bases matching TRBD1. J was trimmed by 0 bases and V by 2 bases; bases with no gene match: 6. Germline V gene data show CDR1 as KGHSH and CDR2 as LQKENI. This CDR3 contains 18 residues. CDR3 sequence reads: CASSPKDRGGSNTGELFF. CDR3 coding DNA: TGTGCCAGCTCACCAAAGGACAGGGGGGGATCGAACACCGGGGAGCTGTTTTTT.

The rearrangement joins TRBV19 to TRBJ2-5, with 9 bases lining up with TRBD1. The end of the DNA is better explained by TRBJ2-7, so the J call may be wrong. Germline V gene lookup returns CDR1 LNHDA and CDR2 SQIVND (reference sequence). The CDR3 runs to 14 residues. CDR3 region: CASSPGQGAYEQYF. In DNA, the CDR3 is TGTGCCAGTAGTCCGGGACAGGGAGCCTACGAGCAGTACTTC.